These 29 T cell receptor beta chains came from one sample sequenced in a study of OX40 agonist ivuxolimab in advanced cancers. Libraries were built with the immunoSEQ multiplex PCR assay. TCRdb carries this immuneACCESS record with in-frame sequences only. Its versions omit some clonotypes, under half of them owing to an unresolved V gene in the studies checked, with the rest unexplained. The sample includes some 100,000 clones, with 85% to 90% observed a single time. The ten largest account for around 1.8% of the sample. The specimen comprised CD4+ or CD8+ T cells sorted from blood, sampled in a trial of the OX40 agonist ivuxolimab. These receptors all come from an adult with an advanced solid tumor such as melanoma, head and neck, liver or kidney cancer.

The chain is built from TRBV5-1 and TRBJ2-5; perhaps TRBD1 as D (7 bases). The V end was cut by 2 bases, the J end by 4 bases, with 15 bases between. In germline, CDR1 is SGHRS, CDR2 YFSETQ. The CDR3 extends over 15 amino acids. The CDR3 is CASSFQGGSVETQYF. The DNA for the CDR3 is TGCGCCAGCAGCTTCCAGGGGGGATCTGTAGAGACCCAGTACTTC.

In this sample, this clone turned up once. This rearrangement joins TRBV28 to TRBJ1-1, with 8 bases lining up with TRBD1. Per the germline V gene, CDR1 is MDHEN and CDR2 is SYDVKM. V was pared by 9 bases and J by 5 bases, with 11 bases of the junction left unmatched. The CDR3 is 14 residues long. This chain's CDR3 is CASYQGARGTEAFF. Written as DNA, the CDR3 is TGTGCCAGTTATCAGGGGGCGCGGGGGACTGAAGCTTTCTTT.

This clone was observed once. The gene calls are TRBV2 and TRBJ2-3; TRBD2 aligns across 12 bases. This CDR3 is built from 17 residues. Trimming removed 8 bases from V and 3 bases from J; junction bases left unmatched: 12. From germline, CDR1 is SNHLY and CDR2 FYNNEI. The CDR3 region is CASGVASGRALTDTQYF. The CDR3 DNA sequence: TGTGCCAGCGGGGTGGCTAGCGGGAGGGCCCTAACAGATACGCAGTATTTT. Supplemented by reference TRBV2 and TRBJ2-3, the full variable domain reads EPEVTQTPSHQVTQMGQEVILRCVPISNHLYFYWYRQILGQKVEFLVSFYNNEISEKSEIFDDQFSVERPDGSNFTLKIRSTKLEDSAMYFCASGVASGRALTDTQYFGPGTRLTVL.

This clone was seen more than once but under ten times. The rearrangement links TRBV7-2 to TRBJ2-5; 7 bases match TRBD1. The V segment lost 1 base and the J segment 5 bases; nucleotides outside the gene matches: 7. The CDR3 runs 15 residues. Germline V gene sequence: CDR1 SGHTA, CDR2 FQGNSA. The DNA of the CDR3 is TGTGCCAGCAGCTTAGAATTAGACAGGGTCGAGACCCAGTACTTC. Translated: CASSLELDRVETQYF.

J is TRBJ1-4 and V is TRBV11-3, with unresolved D. V lost 3 bases and J lost 8, with 13 bases in between. The CDR3 consists of 14 residues. CDR1 SGHNT and CDR2 YENEEA come from the germline V gene. Here the CDR3 DNA reads TGTGCCAGCAGCTTCAGCAAGGTTGGGGAAAAACTGTTTTTT. Residues: CASSFSKVGEKLFF.

The chain couples TRBV6-1 to TRBJ1-4; unclear D gene. The CDR3 runs to 16 residues. Looked up from germline, CDR1 is MNHNS and CDR2 is SASEGT. Trimming cost V 4 bases and J 7 bases, with 19 bases left between them. CDR3 bases: TGTGCCAGCAGTGGATCCCGGATGTCTGGAGGTGAAAAACTGTTTTTT. It codes for CASSGSRMSGGEKLFF.

The V call is TRBV6-9, the J call TRBJ2-3; 9 positions match TRBD2. CDR3 length: 15 amino acids. V lost 7 bases, J lost 4 bases, and 9 bases stayed unmatched. The V gene's germline CDR1 is MNHGY and CDR2 SVAAGI. As DNA, the CDR3 is TGTGCCAGCATAAGACGGCGGGAGGGCTCAGATACGCAGTATTTT. This sequence encodes CASIRRREGSDTQYF.

Remarks on this clone: The same CDR3 arises from other DNA sequences in this sample as well. The CDR3 sequence: CASSLAGTGYEQYF. The CDR3 DNA reads as TGCGCCAGCAGCTTGGCCGGGACAGGCTACGAGCAGTACTTC. The chain links TRBV5-1 to TRBJ2-7; 8 nucleotides line up with TRBD1. J gave up 3 bases and V 0 bases, and 2 bases lay outside the gene matches. The CDR3 totals 14 residues. Germline CDR1 and CDR2: SGHRS and YFSETQ.

This clone was picked up one time. V usage is TRBV7-2 and J usage is TRBJ2-5; D is unclear. V gave up 3 bases and J gave up 5 bases, with 16 bases separating them. The CDR3 is 15 residues long. Germline CDR1 and CDR2: SGHTA and FQGNSA. The CDR3 DNA is TGTGCCAGCAGCTTGGCAGAAGGTATCGGGGAGACCCAGTACTTC. Translating it yields CASSLAEGIGETQYF.

This rearrangement joins TRBV28 to TRBJ2-1; 8 nucleotides align to TRBD2. Germline V lookup: CDR1 MDHEN, CDR2 SYDVKM. CDR3 length: 15 residues. V dropped 5 bases and J dropped 5; count of bases not matched to a gene: 8. Written as DNA, the CDR3 is TGTGCCAGCAGTACCAAGCGGGAGTCAGACAATGAGCAGTTCTTC. Translated: CASSTKRESDNEQFF.

The V and J genes are TRBV11-2 and TRBJ1-2; D unresolved. Germline V lookup: CDR1 SGHAT, CDR2 FQNNGV. The germline V and J ends were trimmed by 3 bases and 4 bases, with 12 bases remaining between them. The CDR3 is 14 amino acids. Here the CDR3 reads CASSLERQSYGYTF. For the CDR3, the DNA is TGTGCCAGCAGCTTGGAGCGGCAAAGCTATGGCTACACCTTC.

The chain employs TRBV5-4 and TRBJ2-2; the match to TRBD1 covers 7 bases. The J segment lost 6 bases and the V segment lost 2 bases, leaving 7 bases of the junction unmatched. Germline V lookup: CDR1 SGHNT, CDR2 YYREEE (reference sequence). CDR3 length: 15 amino acids. DNA for the CDR3: TGTGCCAGCAGCTTTTATACAGGGGCGGCCGGGGAGCTGTTTTTT. It yields the protein CASSFYTGAAGELFF. Variable domain in full (rest from reference TRBV5-4 and TRBJ2-2): ETGVTQSPTHLIKTRGQQVTLRCSSQSGHNTVSWYQQALGQGPQFIFQYYREEENGRGNFPPRFSGLQFPNYSSELNVNALELDDSALYLCASSFYTGAAGELFFGEGSRLTVL.

This CDR3 reads CASKQGAYNEQFF. The CDR3 nucleotides read TGTGCCAGCAAACAGGGGGCATACAATGAGCAGTTCTTC. The gene calls are TRBV2 and TRBJ2-1, with TRBD1 identical over 9 bases. The CDR3 runs to 13 residues. The germline V gene encodes CDR1 SNHLY and CDR2 FYNNEI. V was clipped by 7 bases and J by 4 bases; unmatched bases: 2.

This clone appeared a few times. CDR3 in amino acids: CASSPQEIYGYTF. The CDR3 DNA follows: TGTGCCAGCAGCCCACAGGAGATCTATGGCTACACCTTC. The chain is built from TRBV7-9 and TRBJ1-2; the D gene is possibly TRBD1 (5 bases). CDR3 length: 13 amino acids. Germline lookup yields CDR1 SEHNR and CDR2 FQNEAQ (reference sequence). Trimming left V 5 bases short and J 4 bases short, with 11 bases between.

This clone showed up just a few times. The chain employs TRBV7-2 and TRBJ1-2; D is uncertain. From germline, CDR1 is SGHTA and CDR2 FQGNSA. The CDR3 is made up of 13 amino acids. V shed 1 base and J shed 4 bases, with 7 bases lying between them. CDR3 sequence reads: CASSLGVTYGYTF. Written as DNA, the CDR3 is TGTGCCAGCAGCTTAGGGGTTACCTATGGCTACACCTTC. Combining the CDR3 with reference TRBV7-2 and TRBJ1-2 gives the whole variable domain GAGVSQSPSNKVTEKGKDVELRCDPISGHTALYWYRQSLGQGLEFLIYFQGNSAPDKSGLPSDRFSAERTGGSVSTLTIQRTQQEDSAVYLCASSLGVTYGYTFGSGTRLTVV.

V usage is TRBV30 and J usage is TRBJ1-6; no clear D gene. The CDR3 totals 13 residues. Germline-derived CDR1 and CDR2 are GTSNPN and SVGIG (reference sequence). The V gene lost 3 bases and the J gene lost 8 bases, with 11 bases spanning the gap. The CDR3 protein is CAWRTNGDSPLHF. CDR3 nucleotides: TGTGCCTGGAGGACGAATGGTGATTCACCCCTCCACTTT.

This rearrangement joins TRBV11-2 to TRBJ2-7, with D perhaps matching TRBD1 (6 bases). From germline, CDR1 is SGHAT and CDR2 FQNNGV. V dropped 5 bases and J dropped 5 bases, with 16 bases sitting between them. The CDR3 spans 14 residues. CDR3: CASSPTFRGHEQYF. CDR3 nucleotides: TGTGCCAGCAGCCCAACATTCAGGGGCCACGAGCAGTACTTC.

The chain links TRBV7-9 to TRBJ2-7; no firm D call. Germline assignment: CDR1 SEHNR and CDR2 FQNEAQ (reference sequence). The CDR3 sequence is 13 residues long. V was clipped by 8 bases and J by 0 bases, with 11 bases between them. The CDR3 sequence: CASVSRSSYEQYF. CDR3 coding DNA: TGTGCCAGCGTAAGCCGTAGCTCCTACGAGCAGTACTTC.

This chain joins TRBV5-1 and TRBJ2-7; maybe TRBD1 (6 bases). The CDR3 loop spans 13 amino acids. The V and J ends lost 4 bases and 4 bases respectively, with 12 bases between them. Germline V CDR1 and CDR2: SGHRS, YFSETQ. CDR3 in amino acids: CASSPDSEYEQYF. CDR3 sequence (DNA): TGCGCCAGCAGCCCGGACAGCGAATACGAGCAGTACTTC. The full variable domain, its missing parts supplied by reference TRBV5-1 and TRBJ2-7, is KAGVTQTPRYLIKTRGQQVTLSCSPISGHRSVSWYQQTPGQGLQFLFEYFSETQRNKGNFPGRFSGRQFSNSRSEMNVSTLELGDSALYLCASSPDSEYEQYFGPGTRLTVT.

The genes are TRBV9 and TRBJ2-3; 7 nucleotides match TRBD1. Germline V gives CDR1 SGDLS, CDR2 YYNGEE. V trimming: 2 bases; J trimming: 2 bases; junction bases outside the gene matches: 29. The CDR3 runs to 23 residues. The CDR3 loop reads CASSVPHSRQDRQGDSPTDTQYF. The CDR3 bases are TGTGCCAGCAGCGTGCCCCATTCACGACAGGATCGACAGGGTGATAGTCCCACAGATACGCAGTATTTT.

A single count supports this clone. This rearrangement joins TRBV5-1 to TRBJ2-7; weak D call: TRBD1 (6 bases). The germline CDR1 and CDR2 sequences are SGHRS and YFSETQ. This CDR3 is built from 14 residues. The germline V and J ends were trimmed by 3 bases and 1 base, with 11 bases remaining between them. CDR3 DNA: TGCGCCAGCAGCTCAGGACAGCATTCCTACGAGCAGTACTTC. Protein: CASSSGQHSYEQYF.

The chain is built from TRBV27 and TRBJ2-7; the match to TRBD2 covers 8 bases. The CDR3 sequence is 13 residues long. Germline V gene sequence: CDR1 MNHEY, CDR2 SMNVEV (reference sequence). V lost 6 bases to trimming and J lost 4 bases; unmatched junction nucleotides: 5. CDR3 sequence reads: CASRTGGRYEQYF. The DNA for the CDR3 is TGTGCCAGCAGGACGGGAGGGAGGTACGAGCAGTACTTC.

The genes are TRBV9 and TRBJ2-5, with D possibly matching TRBD2 (5 bases). Germline CDR1 SGDLS, CDR2 YYNGEE. The CDR3 has 13 amino acids. With 4 bases removed from V and 7 bases from J, the gap between germline ends came to 14 bases. CDR3 nucleotides: TGTGCCAGCAGCTCGACTCTCGAGGGGACCCAGTACTTC. Its protein product is CASSSTLEGTQYF.

This rearrangement joins TRBV7-8 to TRBJ1-5; 7 bases match TRBD1. Germline V gives CDR1 SGHVS, CDR2 FQNEAQ. The CDR3 loop spans 15 amino acids. J lost 4 bases, V lost 2 bases, and 5 bases had no gene match. Here the CDR3 reads CASSLSGTANQPQHF. The CDR3 bases are TGTGCCAGCAGCTTATCCGGGACAGCGAATCAGCCCCAGCATTTT.

The genes are TRBV28 and TRBJ1-5; possible D gene TRBD1, 6 bases. This CDR3 region has 15 residues. Per the germline V gene, CDR1 is MDHEN and CDR2 is SYDVKM. V was trimmed by 0 bases and J by 6 bases, leaving 12 bases between them. The CDR3 DNA follows: TGTGCCAGCAGTTTATGGGGGGGCGTGGTTCAGCCCCAGCATTTT. This sequence encodes CASSLWGGVVQPQHF.

In regard to this clone: A junction end diverges from the germline sequence, so it may reflect a read error. V is TRBV7-6 and J is TRBJ2-7, with D possibly matching TRBD2 (5 bases). The CDR3 spans 15 residues. Germline CDR1 reads SGHVS; CDR2 reads FNYEAQ. DNA for the CDR3: TGTGCCAGCAGCCTAGCCCCCGGAGCCGACTACGAGCAGTACTTC. Translation gives CASSLAPGADYEQYF.

This clone was seen only a few times. Other DNA sequences in this specimen translate into the identical CDR3. The chain combines TRBV5-1 with TRBJ2-5; 8 bases fit TRBD1. The germline gives CDR1 SGHRS, CDR2 YFSETQ. This CDR3 has 13 amino acids. Trimming took 4 bases from V and 5 from J; bases not matched to a gene: 4. CDR3 nucleotide sequence: TGCGCCAGCAGCCTAGGACAGGGCGAGACCCAGTACTTC. Translating gives CASSLGQGETQYF.

In this sample, this clone turned up once. The chain links TRBV6-1 to TRBJ2-2; no reliable D call. V was clipped by 6 bases and J by 4 bases, with 9 bases between them. The CDR3 is 13 amino acids. CDR1 and CDR2 (germline): MNHNS, SASEGT. CDR3 coding DNA: TGTGCCAGCAGCGCTGTAGGCACCGGGGAGCTGTTTTTT. It yields the protein CASSAVGTGELFF.

This clone was seen a single time. The rearrangement links TRBV4-2 to TRBJ2-7; tentatively, D is TRBD1 (5 bases). The CDR3 sequence is 14 residues long. V lost 0 bases and J lost 6, with 12 bases in between. Germline V gives CDR1 LGHNA, CDR2 YNFKEQ. The CDR3: CASSQDGAETEQYF. For the CDR3, the DNA is TGTGCCAGCAGCCAAGATGGGGCAGAGACCGAGCAGTACTTC.